This T cell receptor (beta chain) was sequenced in a study of blood T cell repertoires in COVID-19 (dated by TCRdb to between 2020 and 2021). Describing the broader study: Samples covering the acute and convalescent phases of COVID-19 were provided by collaborators in the United States, Italy and Spain. The material from the prospective study consisted of cDNA or gDNA derived from T cells, B-cell-depleted T cells, or PBMCs. The dataset comprised deeply sampled blood TCRbeta repertoires from subjects exposed to, actively infected with, or recovered from COVID-19. The repertoires were made available in a free public database intended to serve as a resource for research on the immune response to SARS-CoV-2. The samples were drawn from the first 160 participants of the ongoing ImmuneRACE study and from some 1,300 subjects provided by 6 global collaborators. Nearly every sample came with metadata listing a de-identified subject ID, COVID-19 status, age in years and sex. Where available, HLA class I and class II types were taken from metadata supplied by the sample provider and were not determined by assay-based typing.

The immunoSEQ Assay, a bias-controlled multiplex PCR, was used to amplify TCRbeta CDR3 regions from genomic DNA. The published analysis was carried out like this. The number of nucleated cells in each sample was estimated by amplification of reference gene primers within the assay. Sequence reads were collapsed and filtered to measure the absolute abundance of every unique TCRbeta CDR3 rearrangement. Productive Simpson clonality was computed per sample as the square root of Simpson's diversity index over productive rearrangements. The source is immuneACCESS, and TCRdb retained only in-frame sequences with V and J called. Part of the clones is not carried over; for the studies checked, unresolved V genes explain less than half of this, and the remainder is unexplained. The V and J calls and clone size are taken from that table; D and trimming were inferred from the DNA. The sample table holds some 110,000 clones, of which about 79% were seen once. Of the sample, more than 5% falls within the top ten clones.

Details on this clone: Its antigen remains unidentified. Base qualities were left out, and no much larger clone turns up one base away.

Reading the germline V gene gives CDR1 SGHVS and CDR2 FNYEAQ. The CDR3 sequence holds 16 residues, the cysteine and phenylalanine included. Left in the record is the CDR3 DNA by itself, 48 bases read in frame from the first base. V and J are trimmed by 5 bases and 3 bases, and the gene matches miss 8 bases of the junction. Here is what the overall study found, with its caveats: How much clinical and demographic metadata was included differed by source and by participant, and the metadata was provided uncurated.

In Seattle, one collaborating source enrolled patients while the infection was active and tracked those patients longitudinally over the course of disease. The collaborating institutions used their own protocols to collect whole blood in K2EDTA tubes. For TCRbeta analysis, collaborators shipped samples in one of three forms: frozen whole blood, isolated PBMCs, or DNA extracted from either of those sample types. The sequence joins TRBV7-6 to TRBJ2-3; 10 central nucleotides agree with TRBD1. The sequence derives from a man at least 80 years old with COVID-19, enrolled during active disease. Sequenced material: peripheral blood. The DNA is as follows: TGTGCCAGCAGCCTCGGACAGGGGGGTGGGACAGATACGCAGTATTTT. This yields the protein CASSLGQGGGTDTQYF. With the rest looked up from the reference TRBV7-6 and TRBJ2-3 genes rather than sequenced, the full variable domain is GAGVSQSPRYKVTKRGQDVALRCDPISGHVSLYWYRQALGQGPEFLTYFNYEAQQDKSGLPNDRFSAERPEGSISTLTIQRTEQRDSAMYRCASSLGQGGGTDTQYFGPGTRLTVL.